The clone carrying this T cell receptor beta chain was detected only once. This sample is part of a study of blood T cell repertoires in COVID-19. The table came from immunoSEQ multiplex PCR; TCRdb's copy has only in-frame clones and leaves some out. The table includes 150,000 to 200,000 clones, roughly 80% detected once. J was trimmed by 9 bases and V by 0 bases; bases with no gene match: 8. The germline V gene has CDR1 MGHRA and CDR2 YSYEKL. The CDR3 extends over 16 amino acids. The V gene is TRBV4-1, the J gene TRBJ1-6, with TRBD1 matching 7 bases. The receptor was isolated from a man aged 35-49 years who had recovered from COVID-19. Specimen: PBMCs or T cells enriched from blood (not recorded which). CDR3 sequence reads: CASSQEYRGLGSPLHF. CDR3 sequence (DNA): TGCGCCAGCAGCCAAGAATACAGGGGTCTGGGTTCACCCCTCCACTTT.